These T cell receptor beta chains were read from a single sample in a study of OX40 agonist ivuxolimab in advanced cancers. Repertoires were generated with immunoSEQ multiplex PCR, while TCRdb's copy carries only in-frame clones and drops some. The table lists around 80,000 clones, approximately 89% of them singletons. The source was CD4+ or CD8+ T cells sorted from blood, collected in a trial of the OX40 agonist ivuxolimab. The receptors derive from an adult with an advanced solid tumor such as melanoma, head and neck, liver or kidney cancer. Both conserved end residues are part of each CDR3. The D gene is left open where the match is weak. Size tells how often a clone was seen (once, few, many) or the class of an expanded clone, and some rows leave it out.

J gene: TRBJ1-1
D gene: NA
clone size: few
V gene: TRBV7-9
CDR3 DNA: TGTGCCAGCAGCTTAGGGTCAGGGGTGAACACTGAAGCTTTCTTT
CDR3 protein: CASSLGSGVNTEAFF

J gene: TRBJ2-7
D gene: NA
clone size: NA
V gene: TRBV6-1
CDR3 DNA: TGTGCCAGCAGTTCACAGACCCTACGGCAGTACTTC
CDR3 protein: CASSSQTLRQYF

J gene: TRBJ2-5
D gene: NA
clone size: NA
V gene: TRBV18
CDR3 DNA: TGTGCCAGCTCACCGATAGGACCACAAGAGACCCAGTACTTC
CDR3 protein: CASSPIGPQETQYF

J gene: TRBJ1-2
D gene: TRBD1
clone size: NA
V gene: TRBV6-1
CDR3 DNA: TGTGCCAGCAGTGTCCTCCCGGGACAGGGAAATGGCTACACCTTC
CDR3 protein: CASSVLPGQGNGYTF

J gene: TRBJ2-3
D gene: NA
clone size: NA
V gene: TRBV5-8
CDR3 DNA: TGTGCCAGCAGCTTCCCACAGGTGTCTCTCACAGATACGCAGTATTTT
CDR3 protein: CASSFPQVSLTDTQYF

J gene: TRBJ1-3
D gene: NA
clone size: few
V gene: TRBV5-1
CDR3 DNA: TGCGCCAGCAGCCCCAGGATTGGAAACACCATATATTTT
CDR3 protein: CASSPRIGNTIYF

J gene: TRBJ1-1
D gene: NA
clone size: NA
V gene: TRBV28
CDR3 DNA: TGTGCCACTGCTTTAAGGACCACACATGCTTTCTTT
CDR3 protein: CATALRTTHAFF

J gene: TRBJ2-2
D gene: NA
clone size: NA
V gene: TRBV5-1
CDR3 DNA: TGCGCCAGCAGCCCCCACCCGAGCGTCACCGGGGAGCTGTTTTTT
CDR3 protein: CASSPHPSVTGELFF

J gene: TRBJ2-7
D gene: TRBD1
clone size: NA
V gene: TRBV10-3
CDR3 DNA: TGTGCCATCAGTGGACAGGGCTACGAGCAGTACTTC
CDR3 protein: CAISGQGYEQYF

J gene: TRBJ2-7
D gene: TRBD1
clone size: NA
V gene: TRBV6-5
CDR3 DNA: TGTGCCAGCCAGACAGGGGTGGGCGAGCAGTACTTC
CDR3 protein: CASQTGVGEQYF

J gene: TRBJ2-5
D gene: NA
clone size: NA
V gene: TRBV11-2
CDR3 DNA: TGTGCCAGCAGCTTAGGTCAGATCCCCGCAGCGACACAAGAGACCCAGTACTTC
CDR3 protein: CASSLGQIPAATQETQYF

J gene: TRBJ2-7
D gene: NA
clone size: NA
V gene: TRBV5-6
CDR3 DNA: TGTGCCAGCAGCTACCACTCTGCCGACTCCTACGAGCAGTACTTC
CDR3 protein: CASSYHSADSYEQYF

J gene: TRBJ1-3
D gene: NA
clone size: NA
V gene: TRBV7-9
CDR3 DNA: TGTGCCAGCAGCTTGGGGACAAGGACTGGAAACACCATATATTTT
CDR3 protein: CASSLGTRTGNTIYF

J gene: TRBJ1-2
D gene: NA
clone size: NA
V gene: TRBV19
CDR3 DNA: TGTGCCAGTAGTATTGATATCATCTATGGCTACACCTTC
CDR3 protein: CASSIDIIYGYTF

J gene: TRBJ2-6
D gene: NA
clone size: NA
V gene: TRBV5-1
CDR3 DNA: TGCGCCAGCAGCTGGGCGGGGGACAGGAGCTCTGGGGCCAACGTCCTGACTTTC
CDR3 protein: CASSWAGDRSSGANVLTF

J gene: TRBJ1-6
D gene: TRBD1
clone size: NA
V gene: TRBV27
CDR3 DNA: TGTGCCAGCAGTTTACGTCGGATACAGGGGACCCTCCACTTT
CDR3 protein: CASSLRRIQGTLHF

J gene: TRBJ1-2
D gene: NA
clone size: NA
V gene: TRBV11-2
CDR3 DNA: TGTGCCAGCAGCTTAGCCCCTTATAATGGCTACACCTTC
CDR3 protein: CASSLAPYNGYTF

J gene: TRBJ2-3
D gene: TRBD2
clone size: NA
V gene: TRBV11-3
CDR3 DNA: TGTGCCAGCAGCTCCCGGACTAGCCCAGATACGCAGTATTTT
CDR3 protein: CASSSRTSPDTQYF

J gene: TRBJ1-6
D gene: NA
clone size: NA
V gene: TRBV30
CDR3 DNA: TGTGCCTGGAGTGCTGGGACGCCCGCCGGTTCACCCCTCCACTTT
CDR3 protein: CAWSAGTPAGSPLHF

J gene: TRBJ1-1
D gene: NA
clone size: NA
V gene: TRBV5-1
CDR3 DNA: TGCGCCAGCAGCTTGGGGGGAGGGAGGGGAAGCACTGAAGCTTTCTTT
CDR3 protein: CASSLGGGRGSTEAFF

J gene: TRBJ1-2
D gene: TRBD1
clone size: once
V gene: TRBV5-4
CDR3 DNA: TGTGCCAGCAGCCAGCCGGGACAGACAAACTATGGCTACACCTTC
CDR3 protein: CASSQPGQTNYGYTF

J gene: TRBJ1-6
D gene: NA
clone size: NA
V gene: TRBV4-2
CDR3 DNA: TGTGCCAGCAGCCTCCCTGGAGCCGGAGAAAATTCACCCCTCCACTTT
CDR3 protein: CASSLPGAGENSPLHF

J gene: TRBJ1-3
D gene: NA
clone size: few
V gene: TRBV15
CDR3 DNA: TGTGCCACCAGCAGAAGCCGGAGCTCTGGAAACACCATATATTTT
CDR3 protein: CATSRSRSSGNTIYF

J gene: TRBJ2-1
D gene: TRBD2
clone size: NA
V gene: TRBV5-1
CDR3 DNA: TGCGCCAGCAGCTCATACCTACCGGGACTAGCGTCCGGCTCCTACAATGAGCAGTTCTTC
CDR3 protein: CASSSYLPGLASGSYNEQFF

J gene: TRBJ2-1
D gene: TRBD2
clone size: NA
V gene: TRBV2
CDR3 DNA: TGTGCCAGTACCAGCGGGAGGGCCAACAATGAGCAGTTCTTC
CDR3 protein: CASTSGRANNEQFF

J gene: TRBJ2-3
D gene: NA
clone size: NA
V gene: TRBV9
CDR3 DNA: TGTGCCAGCAGCGGGGCAGGATCCGGGCCTAGACCCACAGATACGCAGTATTTT
CDR3 protein: CASSGAGSGPRPTDTQYF

J gene: TRBJ2-1
D gene: NA
clone size: NA
V gene: TRBV29-1
CDR3 DNA: TGCAGCGTTGTTGGGGGGGGCAAATACAATGAGCAGTTCTTC
CDR3 protein: CSVVGGGKYNEQFF

J gene: TRBJ1-5
D gene: TRBD1
clone size: NA
V gene: TRBV5-1
CDR3 DNA: TGCGCCAGCAGCTTGGGGACAGGCCCAGGTCAGCCCCAGCATTTT
CDR3 protein: CASSLGTGPGQPQHF

J gene: TRBJ2-7
D gene: NA
clone size: NA
V gene: TRBV10-1
CDR3 DNA: TGCGCCCCTACAGGAGGTATCTACGAGCAGTACTTC
CDR3 protein: CAPTGGIYEQYF

J gene: TRBJ2-2
D gene: NA
clone size: NA
V gene: TRBV7-9
CDR3 DNA: TGTGCCAGCAGCCCCCAGGGGATTGCCGGGGAGCTGTTTTTT
CDR3 protein: CASSPQGIAGELFF

J gene: TRBJ1-1
D gene: NA
clone size: few
V gene: TRBV30
CDR3 DNA: TGTGCCTGGAACCCGGGTAGGCCTTACACTGAAGCTTTCTTT
CDR3 protein: CAWNPGRPYTEAFF

J gene: TRBJ1-5
D gene: NA
clone size: NA
V gene: TRBV28
CDR3 DNA: TGTGCCAGCAACCCAGGGGGCAATCAGCCCCAGCATTTT
CDR3 protein: CASNPGGNQPQHF

J gene: TRBJ2-1
D gene: NA
clone size: NA
V gene: TRBV15
CDR3 DNA: TGTGCCACCAGCCGAGGGGGTTCCTACAATGAGCAGTTCTTC
CDR3 protein: CATSRGGSYNEQFF

J gene: TRBJ2-1
D gene: NA
clone size: NA
V gene: TRBV11-3
CDR3 DNA: TGTGCCAGCAGCTTGAGGCAGCCTAGTAATGAGCAGTTCTTC
CDR3 protein: CASSLRQPSNEQFF

J gene: TRBJ2-3
D gene: NA
clone size: once
V gene: TRBV6-1
CDR3 DNA: TGTGCCAGCAGTGTCGGGGTGGCAGATACGCAGTATTTT
CDR3 protein: CASSVGVADTQYF

J gene: TRBJ1-2
D gene: NA
clone size: NA
V gene: TRBV19
CDR3 DNA: TGTGCCAGTACTATTGGCACTAACTATGGCTACACCTTC
CDR3 protein: CASTIGTNYGYTF

J gene: TRBJ1-1
D gene: NA
clone size: NA
V gene: TRBV19
CDR3 DNA: TGTGCCAGTAGTATGAGTCAGCCCGATCGGAACACTGAAGCTTTCTTT
CDR3 protein: CASSMSQPDRNTEAFF

J gene: TRBJ2-3
D gene: TRBD1
clone size: NA
V gene: TRBV5-4
CDR3 DNA: TGTGCCAGCAGGCGGTTGGGATCAGGGGGAAAAGGGGATACGCAGTATTTT
CDR3 protein: CASRRLGSGGKGDTQYF

J gene: TRBJ1-1
D gene: TRBD1
clone size: NA
V gene: TRBV30
CDR3 DNA: TGTGCCTGGGACAGGGCCAGCACTGAAGCTTTCTTT
CDR3 protein: CAWDRASTEAFF

J gene: TRBJ2-3
D gene: TRBD2
clone size: NA
V gene: TRBV27
CDR3 DNA: TGTGCCAGCAGCCCTAGACTAGCGGGAGGGCCAGATACGCAGTATTTT
CDR3 protein: CASSPRLAGGPDTQYF

J gene: TRBJ2-6
D gene: NA
clone size: NA
V gene: TRBV19
CDR3 DNA: TGTGCCAGTCGGAGAACCGCGAACGGTGGGGGCTCTGGGGCCAACGTCCTGACTTTC
CDR3 protein: CASRRTANGGGSGANVLTF

J gene: TRBJ2-1
D gene: NA
clone size: NA
V gene: TRBV7-3
CDR3 DNA: TGTGCCAGCAGCGAAATCGCGGGGAGTACTGGTAATGAGCAGTTCTTC
CDR3 protein: CASSEIAGSTGNEQFF

J gene: TRBJ1-1
D gene: NA
clone size: NA
V gene: TRBV7-3
CDR3 DNA: TGTGCCAGCAGCTTATCCCCAGCCATGAACACTGAAGCTTTCTTT
CDR3 protein: CASSLSPAMNTEAFF

J gene: TRBJ1-6
D gene: NA
clone size: once
V gene: TRBV19
CDR3 DNA: TGTGCCAGTAGTACCAAGACCCAAGCGTCCTATAATTCACCCCTCCACTTT
CDR3 protein: CASSTKTQASYNSPLHF

J gene: TRBJ2-1
D gene: TRBD2
clone size: NA
V gene: TRBV5-1
CDR3 DNA: TGCGCCAGCAGCGGACGGACTAGCGGGAGTAGGGCCAATGAGCAGTTCTTC
CDR3 protein: CASSGRTSGSRANEQFF

J gene: TRBJ2-7
D gene: NA
clone size: NA
V gene: TRBV27
CDR3 DNA: TGTGCCAGCAGTTTATCCGGCGGGGTCGAGCAGTACTTC
CDR3 protein: CASSLSGGVEQYF

J gene: TRBJ1-5
D gene: NA
clone size: NA
V gene: TRBV19
CDR3 DNA: TGTGCCAGTAGTATAGTAGCAGGTCCAAATCAGCCCCAGCATTTT
CDR3 protein: CASSIVAGPNQPQHF